The 31 T cell receptor beta chains given below trace back to one sample, sequenced in a study of cytomegalovirus exposure and HLA in healthy donors. The PCR used 60 Vbeta and 13 Jbeta primers. Sequencing used immunoSEQ multiplex PCR; TCRdb keeps in-frame clones, though not all of them. Of 75,000 to 90,000 clones listed, roughly three quarters were seen once; the top ten hold approximately 20%. The sequencing input was PBMCs. Every receptor here comes from a woman aged 40 to 50 in good health and CMV-seropositive.

This clone was picked up a small number of times. The chain carries TRBV29-1 and TRBJ2-7; tentatively, D is TRBD2 (6 bases). V lost 6 bases and J 3 bases, leaving 24 bases between the germline ends. From germline, CDR1 is SQVTM and CDR2 ANQGSEA. The CDR3 is 16 amino acids. The CDR3: CSVRGRASPWDYEQYF. The CDR3 nucleotides read TGCAGCGTGCGGGGCAGGGCTTCACCCTGGGACTACGAGCAGTACTTC.

The chain links TRBV9 to TRBJ2-2, with 13 positions matching TRBD2. This CDR3 has 16 amino acids. Losses at the gene ends were 3 bases for V and 4 bases for J; bases not matched to a gene: 3. Germline CDR1 reads SGDLS; CDR2 reads YYNGEE. CDR3 residues: CASSGGLAGSTGELFF. CDR3 nucleotides: TGTGCCAGCAGCGGGGGACTAGCGGGATCCACCGGGGAGCTGTTTTTT.

This chain links TRBV10-3 with TRBJ2-5; D is unresolved. Per the germline V gene, CDR1 is ENHRY and CDR2 is SYGVKD. V dropped 0 bases and J dropped 0 bases, with 8 bases sitting between them. The length of the CDR3 is 15 residues. CDR3 loop: CAISESRANQETQYF. The CDR3 DNA sequence: TGTGCCATCAGTGAGTCGAGAGCCAACCAAGAGACCCAGTACTTC.

This chain joins TRBV28 and TRBJ1-2; D perhaps matches TRBD1 (5 bases). V was clipped by 2 bases and J by 4 bases, with 8 bases between them. This CDR3 region has 13 residues. Germline V gives CDR1 MDHEN, CDR2 SYDVKM. DNA of the CDR3: TGTGCCAGCAGTTTAGGTCAGGGCTATGGCTACACCTTC. It translates to CASSLGQGYGYTF.

The chain links TRBV7-3 to TRBJ2-3, with D perhaps TRBD2 (6 bases). V lost 5 bases to trimming and J lost 2 bases, with 14 bases between them. The germline V gene has CDR1 SGHTA and CDR2 FQGTGA. The CDR3 totals 15 residues. The chain's CDR3 is CASSPWGVDTDTQYF. The CDR3 DNA is TGTGCCAGCAGCCCATGGGGGGTCGACACAGATACGCAGTATTTT.

The chain is built from TRBV23-1 and TRBJ2-6; 7 bases match TRBD1. TRBV23-1 is annotated as an ORF whose role is uncertain. J was trimmed by 0 bases and V by 8 bases; bases with no gene match: 13. The CDR3 has 18 amino acids. The CDR3 region is CASGTSGTEHSGANVLTF. The DNA of the CDR3 is TGCGCCAGCGGAACATCCGGGACAGAACACTCTGGGGCCAACGTCCTGACTTTC.

This clone was seen a few times. The gene calls are TRBV30 and TRBJ1-2; D is possibly TRBD1 (5 bases). The V gene lost 0 bases and the J gene lost 8 bases, with 19 bases spanning the gap. CDR3 length: 15 amino acids. CDR1 and CDR2 from the germline V gene are GTSNPN and SVGIG (reference sequence). This CDR3 reads CAWSVRRGWRGGYTF. CDR3 DNA: TGTGCCTGGAGTGTACGACGGGGATGGAGGGGAGGCTACACCTTC.

This clone occurred once. The chain uses TRBV6-1 and TRBJ2-5; D possibly corresponds to TRBD2 (5 bases). CDR3 length equals 18 residues. V was trimmed by 0 bases and J by 0 bases, leaving 17 bases between them. Germline V lookup: CDR1 MNHNS, CDR2 SASEGT. CDR3 coding DNA: TGTGCCAGCAGTGAAGCGCCACCCGGGATAGGCGACCAAGAGACCCAGTACTTC. It codes for CASSEAPPGIGDQETQYF.

The rearrangement links TRBV18 to TRBJ2-7; TRBD1 aligns across 7 bases. The V and J ends lost 8 bases and 5 bases, in that order; junction bases with no gene match: 15. This CDR3 contains 15 residues. Germline CDR1 and CDR2: KGHSH and LQKENI. The CDR3 reads CASRPSWDSSNEQYF. For the CDR3, the DNA is TGTGCCAGCCGCCCCTCGTGGGACAGTTCTAACGAGCAGTACTTC. Together with reference TRBV18 and TRBJ2-7, the CDR3 gives the full variable domain: NAGVMQNPRHLVRRRGQEARLRCSPMKGHSHVYWYRQLPEEGLKFMVYLQKENIIDESGMPKERFSAEFPKEGPSILRIQQVVRGDSAAYFCASRPSWDSSNEQYFGPGTRLTVT.

The DNA for the CDR3 is TGTGCCAGCAGTCGGACTAGCGGGGGTCTTAACAATGAGCAGTTCTTC. Amino acids: CASSRTSGGLNNEQFF. J is TRBJ2-1 and V is TRBV6-6; TRBD2 matches at 13 bases. The CDR3 spans 16 residues. V gave up 5 bases and J gave up 5 bases; unmatched junction bases: 6. Germline CDR1 reads MNHNY; CDR2 reads SVGAGI (reference sequence).

The gene calls are TRBV30 and TRBJ2-5; the match to TRBD2 covers 7 bases. J was trimmed by 5 bases and V by 0 bases; bases with no gene match: 9. The CDR3 is 15 amino acids. The germline CDR1 and CDR2 sequences are GTSNPN and SVGIG (reference sequence). CDR3 region: CAWSVPWRGGETQYF. CDR3 coding DNA: TGTGCCTGGAGTGTACCTTGGCGGGGAGGGGAGACCCAGTACTTC.

The chain recombines TRBV29-1 with TRBJ2-5; a possible D gene is TRBD2 (5 bases). Germline CDR1 and CDR2: SQVTM and ANQGSEA. CDR3 length equals 15 residues. V was cut by 4 bases and J by 6 bases, with 21 bases left in between. The DNA of the CDR3 is TGCAGCGTTGGACTACGTGCCCCTATCAAACAGACCCAGTACTTC. Translating gives CSVGLRAPIKQTQYF.

The CDR3 loop is CAWGQDRGLYGYTF. CDR3 nucleotide sequence: TGTGCCTGGGGACAGGACAGGGGCCTCTATGGCTACACCTTC. This sequence joins TRBV30 and TRBJ1-2, with TRBD1 matching over 9 bases. The V segment lost 5 bases and the J segment 4 bases; nucleotides outside the gene matches: 8. Germline V gene lookup returns CDR1 GTSNPN and CDR2 SVGIG (reference sequence). This CDR3 is 14 amino acids long.

The rearrangement joins TRBV19 to TRBJ2-1; TRBD2 agrees at 10 bases. Germline CDR1 and CDR2: LNHDA and SQIVND (reference sequence). Trimming removed 3 bases from V and 6 bases from J; junction bases left unmatched: 5. The length of the CDR3 is 15 residues. CDR3 region: CASSIIAGGSNEQFF. The CDR3, as DNA: TGTGCCAGTAGTATTATAGCGGGAGGTAGCAATGAGCAGTTCTTC.

The chain uses TRBV25-1 and TRBJ2-3, with D hard to call. CDR3 length: 11 residues. V lost 7 bases, J lost 0 bases, and 2 bases lay in between. Germline V gene sequence: CDR1 MGHDK, CDR2 SYGVNS. The CDR3 nucleotides are TGTGCCAGCACTAGCACAGATACGCAGTATTTT. Translated: CASTSTDTQYF.

V is TRBV5-1 and J is TRBJ2-3; 8 bases are a match to TRBD2. The V segment lost 5 bases and the J segment 6 bases; nucleotides outside the gene matches: 11. The CDR3 length is 15 residues. Per germline, CDR1 SGHRS and CDR2 YFSETQ. The CDR3 DNA reads as TGCGCCAGCAGGCCCCCCGGGGGGGCCGGGGATACGCAGTATTTT. Protein: CASRPPGGAGDTQYF.

The V call is TRBV6-1, the J call TRBJ2-7, with 7 bases fitting TRBD1. Germline lookup yields CDR1 MNHNS and CDR2 SASEGT. V shed 1 base, J shed 3 bases, and the junction held 3 bases outside the gene matches. The CDR3 spans 14 residues. CDR3 coding DNA: TGTGCCAGCAGTGAAGGACAGGGAAGCTACGAGCAGTACTTC. Protein: CASSEGQGSYEQYF.

The rearrangement links TRBV30 to TRBJ2-1; 16 bases are a match to TRBD2. J lost 4 bases, V lost 3 bases, and 15 bases had no gene match. CDR1 and CDR2 (germline): GTSNPN, SVGIG (reference sequence). The CDR3 spans 20 residues. The CDR3 nucleotides read TGTGCCTGGAGCCACGGGACTAGCGGGAGGGCCTTTTCTCGGTACAATGAGCAGTTCTTC. It yields the protein CAWSHGTSGRAFSRYNEQFF.

The chain combines TRBV28 with TRBJ1-5; D remains ambiguous. V gave up 7 bases and J gave up 7 bases, with 17 bases separating them. Germline lookup yields CDR1 MDHEN and CDR2 SYDVKM. The CDR3 is made up of 14 amino acids. The CDR3 bases are TGTGCCAGCAAGCGCAGGCAAGGAGGACAGCCCCAGCATTTT. Translating gives CASKRRQGGQPQHF.

The chain employs TRBV7-9 and TRBJ2-2; a weak D match, TRBD1 (6 bases). Per the germline V gene, CDR1 is SEHNR and CDR2 is FQNEAQ (reference sequence). The CDR3 length is 16 residues. V lost 2 bases and J lost 3, with 13 bases in between. Written as DNA, the CDR3 is TGTGCCAGCAGCTTACTTACAGGGTCGTACACCGGGGAGCTGTTTTTT. It yields the protein CASSLLTGSYTGELFF.

The sample holds a few counts of this clone. The rearrangement joins TRBV21-1 to TRBJ2-7; TRBD2 reflects the table's D call only, with no check against the DNA. TRBV21-1 is deemed a pseudogene. This CDR3 is built from 17 residues. Written as DNA, the CDR3 is TGTGCCAGCAGCACCCCCACCGGGACTAGCGGATCCTACGAGCAGTACTTC. Amino acids: CASSTPTGTSGSYEQYF.

The V and J genes are TRBV30 and TRBJ1-4; TRBD1 matches 7 bases. Trimming took 2 bases from V and 8 from J; bases not matched to a gene: 11. This CDR3 contains 15 residues. Germline-derived CDR1 and CDR2 are GTSNPN and SVGIG (reference sequence). CDR3 bases: TGTGCCTGGAGTAAAGACAGGGTGTCGGAGGAAAAACTGTTTTTT. This sequence encodes CAWSKDRVSEEKLFF.

The chain has TRBV10-3 and TRBJ2-7, with TRBD2 matching over 7 bases. The CDR3 totals 16 residues. V lost 3 bases and J lost 0; bases outside the gene matches: 8. CDR1 and CDR2 from the germline V gene are ENHRY and SYGVKD. CDR3 protein: CAISDSGTIRSYEQYF. The CDR3 DNA reads TGTGCCATCAGTGACTCCGGGACTATCCGCTCCTACGAGCAGTACTTC.

The chain links TRBV5-1 to TRBJ2-1, with 9 bases identical to TRBD2. V was clipped by 1 base and J by 7 bases; unmatched bases: 0. This CDR3 is 13 amino acids long. Germline CDR1 and CDR2: SGHRS and YFSETQ. CDR3: CASSLTSGNEQFF. Here the CDR3 DNA reads TGCGCCAGCAGCTTGACTAGCGGGAATGAGCAGTTCTTC.

V and J are TRBV4-2 and TRBJ1-4; tentatively, D is TRBD1 (6 bases). Germline loops: CDR1 LGHNA, CDR2 YNFKEQ. The CDR3 contains 18 residues. V was clipped by 3 bases and J by 0 bases, with 17 bases between them. The chain's CDR3 is CASSHFRRTATTNEKLFF. The DNA of the CDR3 is TGTGCCAGCAGCCACTTCCGCCGGACAGCCACAACTAATGAAAAACTGTTTTTT.

CDR3 sequence reads: CASSYWGRGYSYEQYF. The CDR3 coding sequence is TGTGCCAGCAGTTATTGGGGCAGGGGGTACTCCTACGAGCAGTACTTC. The chain has TRBV6-6 and TRBJ2-7, with 7 bases identical to TRBD1. The CDR3 spans 16 residues. Trimming at V came to 3 bases and at J to 0 bases, leaving 8 bases not matched to a gene. Germline V gene sequence: CDR1 MNHNY, CDR2 SVGAGI (reference sequence).

The chain joins TRBV28 to TRBJ1-1, with D perhaps matching TRBD1 (5 bases). Germline V lookup: CDR1 MDHEN, CDR2 SYDVKM. V lost 10 bases, J lost 1 base, and 13 bases lay in between. The CDR3 consists of 13 residues. CDR3 DNA sequence: TGTGCCATCCTAACAGGCGCGAACACTGAAGCTTTCTTT. This gives the protein CAILTGANTEAFF. The whole variable domain, filled in from reference TRBV28 and TRBJ1-1, reads DVKVTQSSRYLVKRTGEKVFLECVQDMDHENMFWYRQDPGLGLRLIYFSYDVKMKEKGDIPEGYSVSREKKERFSLILESASTNQTSMYLCAILTGANTEAFFGQGTRLTVV.

The chain joins TRBV5-1 to TRBJ2-3, with 7 bases identical to TRBD2. Germline CDR1 SGHRS, CDR2 YFSETQ. This CDR3 region has 17 residues. Trimming cost V 1 base and J 0 bases; bases outside gene matches: 8. The CDR3 is CASSLTPGRGSTDTQYF. As DNA, the CDR3 is TGCGCCAGCAGCTTGACCCCTGGGCGGGGGAGCACAGATACGCAGTATTTT.

In its sample, this clone was seen a few times. The gene calls are TRBV19 and TRBJ1-3; D unclear. Germline CDR1 is LNHDA and CDR2 is SQIVND (reference sequence). The V end was cut by 8 bases, the J end by 2 bases, with 13 bases between. The CDR3 has 14 amino acids. The CDR3 reads CASSGSGTGNTIYF. CDR3 bases: TGTGCCAGTTCGGGTTCGGGGACTGGAAACACCATATATTTT.

V is TRBV30 and J is TRBJ2-7, with D possibly TRBD2 on 5 matching bases. Germline assignment: CDR1 GTSNPN and CDR2 SVGIG (reference sequence). Trimming took off 2 bases at V and 3 bases at J, with 20 bases between the two ends. The CDR3 covers 16 residues. CDR3 in DNA: TGTGCCTGGAGTAAGAGCGGAGGCCCCTTTAACTACGAGCAGTACTTC. Translating it yields CAWSKSGGPFNYEQYF.

CDR3 residues: CASSYSQPYYEQYF. The CDR3 nucleotides read TGTGCCAGCAGTTACTCGCAACCCTACTACGAGCAGTACTTC. The rearrangement joins TRBV6-5 to TRBJ2-7; no clear D. The CDR3 consists of 14 residues. Germline V gene lookup returns CDR1 MNHEY and CDR2 SVGAGI. The V and J ends lost 0 bases and 3 bases respectively, with 9 bases between them.